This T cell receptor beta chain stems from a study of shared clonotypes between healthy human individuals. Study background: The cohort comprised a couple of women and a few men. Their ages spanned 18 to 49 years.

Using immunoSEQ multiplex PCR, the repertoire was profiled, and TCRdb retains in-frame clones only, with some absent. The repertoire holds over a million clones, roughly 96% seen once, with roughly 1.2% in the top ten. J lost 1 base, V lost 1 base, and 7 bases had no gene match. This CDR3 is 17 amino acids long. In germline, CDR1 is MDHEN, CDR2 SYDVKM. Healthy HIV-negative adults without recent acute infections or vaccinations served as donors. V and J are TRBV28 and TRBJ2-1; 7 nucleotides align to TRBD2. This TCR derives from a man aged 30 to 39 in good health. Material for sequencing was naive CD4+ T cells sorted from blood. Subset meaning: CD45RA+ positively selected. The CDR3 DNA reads TGTGCCAGCAGTTTATCCCTGGGGAGGGATTCCTACAATGAGCAGTTCTTC. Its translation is CASSLSLGRDSYNEQFF.